These 29 T cell receptor beta chains share one sample of origin, sequenced in a study of cytomegalovirus exposure and HLA in healthy donors. Primers: 60 Vbeta forward and 13 Jbeta reverse. Sequencing used immunoSEQ multiplex PCR; TCRdb keeps in-frame clones, though not all of them. The profile shows 150,000 to 200,000 clones, roughly 79% of them singletons. The sample taken for sequencing was PBMCs. Receptors originate from a man in his forties in good health and CMV-seronegative.

The gene calls are TRBV6-1 and TRBJ1-3; D gene unclear. Trimming removed 6 bases from V and 1 base from J, with 10 bases in between. CDR3 size: 14 residues. Germline V gives CDR1 MNHNS, CDR2 SASEGT. The CDR3 sequence is CASRAGNSGNTIYF. The CDR3 coding sequence is TGTGCCAGCAGAGCCGGGAATTCTGGAAACACCATATATTTT.

The chain employs TRBV19 and TRBJ1-5; 8 nucleotides match TRBD1. The CDR3 runs 14 residues. V lost 6 bases, J lost 6 bases, and 7 bases stayed unmatched. Looked up from germline, CDR1 is LNHDA and CDR2 is SQIVND (reference sequence). CDR3 sequence: CASSPSGGPQPQHF. The CDR3 coding sequence is TGTGCCAGTAGCCCGTCAGGGGGCCCTCAGCCCCAGCATTTT.

This chain joins TRBV28 and TRBJ2-7; TRBD1 aligns across 9 bases. V was clipped by 6 bases and J by 6 bases; unmatched bases: 6. The length of the CDR3 is 13 residues. Germline V gives CDR1 MDHEN, CDR2 SYDVKM. The CDR3 here is CASRQGQGGEQYF. DNA of the CDR3: TGTGCCAGCAGACAGGGACAGGGAGGCGAGCAGTACTTC.

The V call is TRBV6-6, the J call TRBJ1-2; 7 bases are shared with TRBD1. Germline CDR1 is MNHNY and CDR2 is SVGAGI (reference sequence). The CDR3 runs 16 residues. Germline trimming cut 0 bases from V and 8 bases from J; bases unmatched to any gene: 12. Here the CDR3 DNA reads TGTGCCAGCAGTTACTCGGCAGGGACAGCCGGAGGGGGCTACACCTTC. This gives the protein CASSYSAGTAGGGYTF.

The genes are TRBV27 and TRBJ2-5, with 9 bases fitting TRBD2. This CDR3 region has 16 residues. V was pared by 3 bases and J by 5 bases, with 10 bases of the junction left unmatched. The germline gives CDR1 MNHEY, CDR2 SMNVEV (reference sequence). CDR3 nucleotide sequence: TGTGCCAGCAGTTTTAGTAGCGGGAGTAACCGGGAGACCCAGTACTTC. Its translation: CASSFSSGSNRETQYF.

The V gene is TRBV2, the J gene TRBJ1-3, with D uncertain. Trimming removed 2 bases at V and 4 bases at J, with 12 bases between. The germline gives CDR1 SNHLY, CDR2 FYNNEI. This CDR3 is 15 amino acids long. CDR3 in amino acids: CASSEMPGIGNTIYF. In DNA, the CDR3 is TGTGCCAGCAGTGAAATGCCCGGGATCGGAAACACCATATATTTT.

The table lists this clone with a count of one. This chain uses TRBV11-2 with TRBJ2-1, with TRBD2 identical over 8 bases. V dropped 1 base and J dropped 5; count of bases not matched to a gene: 10. The CDR3 consists of 17 residues. Germline V lookup: CDR1 SGHAT, CDR2 FQNNGV. The CDR3: CASSLVPRGGRNNEQFF. CDR3 in DNA: TGTGCCAGCAGCTTAGTACCCAGGGGCGGGAGGAACAATGAGCAGTTCTTC.

V usage is TRBV2 and J usage is TRBJ2-7, with 10 bases aligning to TRBD2. CDR1 is SNHLY and CDR2 is FYNNEI in the germline V gene. The CDR3 totals 15 residues. V was pared by 6 bases and J by 12 bases, with 17 bases of the junction left unmatched. CDR3 amino acids: CASSVRTSGNYGGYF. The CDR3 bases are TGTGCCAGCAGCGTTAGGACTAGCGGAAACTATGGGGGGTACTTC.

This clone showed up just a few times. This chain uses TRBV5-1 with TRBJ2-2; 15 bases align to TRBD2. Per germline, CDR1 SGHRS and CDR2 YFSETQ. With 7 bases clipped from V and 4 bases from J, the junction kept 5 bases outside the gene matches. This CDR3 region has 16 residues. The chain's CDR3 is CASGLAGGPGTGELFF. The CDR3 DNA reads as TGCGCCAGCGGACTAGCGGGAGGGCCGGGCACCGGGGAGCTGTTTTTT.

The chain employs TRBV4-2 and TRBJ2-1; 7 nucleotides agree with TRBD2. CDR3 length: 16 residues. CDR1 LGHNA and CDR2 YNFKEQ come from the germline V gene. The V segment lost 0 bases and the J segment 0 bases; nucleotides outside the gene matches: 2. The CDR3 is CASSQEVAGSYNEQFF. Written as DNA, the CDR3 is TGTGCCAGCAGCCAAGAGGTAGCGGGCTCCTACAATGAGCAGTTCTTC.

The chain links TRBV7-2 to TRBJ1-1, with D unclear. The CDR3 length is 13 residues. Germline loops: CDR1 SGHTA, CDR2 FQGNSA. Trimming cost V 0 bases and J 7 bases, with 9 bases left between them. For the CDR3, the DNA is TGTGCCAGCAGCTTAGCGCGAGCCGTTGAAGCTTTCTTT. Translation gives CASSLARAVEAFF.

The chain combines TRBV6-1 with TRBJ2-3; 8 bases align to TRBD1. This CDR3 is built from 13 residues. Germline-derived CDR1 and CDR2 are MNHNS and SASEGT. The trim removed 2 bases at V and 6 bases at J, leaving 1 base unmatched. The CDR3 coding sequence is TGTGCCAGCAGTGAACGGACAGGGGATACGCAGTATTTT. This sequence encodes CASSERTGDTQYF.

This chain connects TRBV5-1 to TRBJ2-5; TRBD2 matches at 9 bases. The CDR3 consists of 17 residues. In germline, CDR1 is SGHRS, CDR2 YFSETQ. Losses at the gene ends were 1 base for V and 4 bases for J; bases not matched to a gene: 11. The CDR3 DNA follows: TGCGCCAGCAGCTTGATCGGCGGGAGGGCCCAACCAGAGACCCAGTACTTC. Its protein product is CASSLIGGRAQPETQYF.

V is TRBV18 and J is TRBJ2-1; 12 bases map to TRBD2. With 2 bases clipped from V and 7 bases from J, the junction kept 9 bases outside the gene matches. This CDR3 has 17 residues. Germline V gives CDR1 KGHSH, CDR2 LQKENI. The DNA for the CDR3 is TGTGCCAGCTCACCAATAGCTAGCGGGAGGGCCTGGAATGAGCAGTTCTTC. Its protein is CASSPIASGRAWNEQFF.

This clone is a singleton in its sample. The DNA of the CDR3 is TGTGCTAGTCTGACTAGAAAGGGTGACAATGAGCAGTTCTTC. It specifies CASLTRKGDNEQFF. The J gene is TRBJ2-1, the V gene TRBV12-5; D is possibly TRBD2 (6 bases). CDR1 is LGHNT and CDR2 is FRNRAP in the germline V gene. Trimming left V 8 bases short and J 5 bases short, with 16 bases between. The CDR3 has 14 amino acids. Full variable domain (remainder filled in from reference TRBV12-5 and TRBJ2-1): DARVTQTPRHKVTEMGQEVTMRCQPILGHNTVFWYRQTMMQGLELLAYFRNRAPLDDSGMPKDRFSAEMPDATLATLKIQPSEPRDSAVYFCASLTRKGDNEQFFGPGTRLTVL.

This rearrangement joins TRBV5-6 to TRBJ2-1; 11 nucleotides align to TRBD2. Trimming removed 5 bases from V and 5 bases from J; junction bases left unmatched: 12. This CDR3 comprises 17 residues. In germline, CDR1 is SGHDT, CDR2 YYEEEE. The CDR3 is CASSNMASGRLNNEQFF. Here the CDR3 DNA reads TGTGCCAGCAGTAATATGGCTAGCGGGAGGCTTAACAATGAGCAGTTCTTC.

This clone was counted once. The chain joins TRBV6-1 to TRBJ2-1, with 7 bases matching TRBD2. V gave up 1 base and J gave up 7 bases; unmatched junction bases: 7. This CDR3 region has 15 residues. Germline lookup yields CDR1 MNHNS and CDR2 SASEGT. Written as DNA, the CDR3 is TGTGCCAGCAGTGAAGTGGGGGAGGGCCTAAATGAGCAGTTCTTC. It is translated as CASSEVGEGLNEQFF.

The chain recombines TRBV4-1 with TRBJ2-5; TRBD2 is a possible D gene (6 bases). V lost 4 bases, J lost 3 bases, and 21 bases lay in between. This CDR3 spans 17 amino acids. Germline CDR1 reads MGHRA; CDR2 reads YSYEKL. The CDR3 region has the DNA TGCGCCAGCAGCCGCAGCGGTAGCGGCAAGGGAAAAGAGACCCAGTACTTC. It specifies CASSRSGSGKGKETQYF.

This chain joins TRBV11-3 and TRBJ2-7; 9 bases agree with TRBD1. This CDR3 region has 14 residues. V lost 4 bases and J lost 6; bases outside the gene matches: 7. CDR1 is SGHNT, CDR2 YENEEA, per germline. The CDR3 sequence is CASSSGQGRGEQYF. CDR3 bases: TGTGCCAGCAGCTCCGGACAGGGGAGGGGCGAGCAGTACTTC.

DNA of the CDR3: TGCGCCAGCAGCATCAGGTCTAGCACCAAGGGCAATGAGCAGTTCTTC. This gives the protein CASSIRSSTKGNEQFF. The chain links TRBV5-1 to TRBJ2-1, with D perhaps matching TRBD2 (5 bases). Germline loops: CDR1 SGHRS, CDR2 YFSETQ. This CDR3 contains 16 residues. The germline V and J ends were trimmed by 4 bases and 6 bases, with 20 bases remaining between them.

Worth noting for this clone: At one end, the junction sequence differs from germline, possibly due to a read error. This chain links TRBV9 with TRBJ2-6; possibly TRBD2 for D (6 bases). The CDR3 loop spans 19 amino acids. CDR1 and CDR2 (germline): SGDLS, YYNGEE. CDR3 nucleotide sequence: TGTGCCAGCAGCCCCCGTGGGGGGTTTCCTCGCTCTGGGGCCAACGGCCTGACTTTC. Amino acid sequence: CASSPRGGFPRSGANGLTF. Variable domain in full (rest from reference TRBV9 and TRBJ2-6): DSGVTQTPKHLITATGQRVTLRCSPRSGDLSVYWYQQSLDQGLQFLIQYYNGEERAKGNILERFSAQQFPDLHSELNLSSLELGDSALYFCASSPRGGFPRSGANGLTFGAGSRLTVL.

The chain employs TRBV6-5 and TRBJ1-4; tentatively, D is TRBD1 (5 bases). This CDR3 is built from 14 residues. The V gene lost 0 bases and the J gene lost 5 bases, with 7 bases spanning the gap. Per germline, CDR1 MNHEY and CDR2 SVGAGI. This CDR3 reads CASSYSQENEKLFF. Here the CDR3 DNA reads TGTGCCAGCAGTTACTCACAGGAAAATGAAAAACTGTTTTTT.

The rearrangement uses TRBV6-5 and TRBJ1-5; no clear D. The germline CDR1 and CDR2 sequences are MNHEY and SVGAGI. The CDR3 is made up of 12 amino acids. V was cut by 6 bases and J by 8 bases, with 11 bases left in between. The CDR3 DNA follows: TGTGCCAGCAGAACGGGGAACAAGCCCCAGCATTTT. Translated: CASRTGNKPQHF.

This rearrangement joins TRBV19 to TRBJ2-2; D call uncertain. Germline V gene lookup returns CDR1 LNHDA and CDR2 SQIVND (reference sequence). V shed 8 bases and J shed 4 bases, with 8 bases lying between them. The CDR3 extends over 12 amino acids. DNA for the CDR3: TGTGCCAGTGGCTCAGTCACCGGGGAGCTGTTTTTT. Translated, it gives CASGSVTGELFF.

J is TRBJ2-3 and V is TRBV5-1; 8 bases agree with TRBD1. The CDR3 runs to 15 residues. Germline CDR1 and CDR2: SGHRS and YFSETQ. With 3 bases clipped from V and 3 bases from J, the junction kept 6 bases outside the gene matches. This CDR3 reads CASSSGQGGTDTQYF. Here the CDR3 DNA reads TGCGCCAGCAGCTCAGGACAGGGCGGTACAGATACGCAGTATTTT.

This clone was counted once. The chain recombines TRBV10-3 with TRBJ1-2; D is perhaps TRBD1 (6 bases). CDR1 is ENHRY, CDR2 SYGVKD, per germline. The CDR3 runs to 15 residues. Trimming removed 11 bases at V and 6 bases at J, with 25 bases between. CDR3 loop: CALRAGESKVDGYTF. DNA of the CDR3: TGTGCCTTACGGGCAGGGGAGTCTAAAGTAGATGGCTACACCTTC.

The CDR3 coding sequence is TGTGCCAGCAGTGAAGCGCGGGGGGTCCTTTACTATGAAGCTTTCTTT. Protein sequence: CASSEARGVLYYEAFF. This rearrangement joins TRBV6-1 to TRBJ1-1; D perhaps matches TRBD1 (5 bases). The germline gives CDR1 MNHNS, CDR2 SASEGT. Trimming left V 0 bases short and J 7 bases short, with 18 bases between. This CDR3 region has 16 residues.

V usage is TRBV27 and J usage is TRBJ2-1; 15 bases are a match to TRBD2. Germline V gene data show CDR1 as MNHEY and CDR2 as SMNVEV (reference sequence). V was pared by 9 bases and J by 9 bases, with 12 bases of the junction left unmatched. The CDR3 is made up of 16 amino acids. CDR3 bases: TGTGCCAGTCGGACTAGCGGGAGGGCCCGGAACGGTGAGCAGTTCTTC. Amino acid sequence: CASRTSGRARNGEQFF.

The genes are TRBV4-2 and TRBJ2-5; TRBD2 aligns across 8 bases. The germline CDR1 and CDR2 sequences are LGHNA and YNFKEQ. The CDR3 contains 16 residues. The J segment lost 7 bases and the V segment lost 0 bases, leaving 10 bases of the junction unmatched. The CDR3 bases are TGTGCCAGCAGCCAAGATCTGGTTAGCGGGGACGGGACCCAGTACTTC. Translated, it gives CASSQDLVSGDGTQYF.